This T cell receptor beta chain was captured in a study of T cells after posttransplantation cyclophosphamide. Study observations and caveats: Donor CD8+ memory clones often dominated recipient blood repertoires at later times.

Peripheral blood was collected from the related graft donor on the marrow donation day. On this clone: Its specificity is unknown.

V shed 2 bases, J shed 2 bases, and the junction held 4 bases outside the gene matches. This CDR3 comprises 14 residues. From germline, CDR1 is SGHRS and CDR2 YFSETQ. Using immunoSEQ multiplex PCR, the repertoire was profiled, and TCRdb retains in-frame clones only, with some absent. The table lists roughly 15,000 clones, 76% of them singletons. The V and J genes are TRBV5-1 and TRBJ2-7, with 7 bases aligning to TRBD1. The TCR sequence derives from a man between 45 and 60 years old. Sequenced sample: memory CD4+ T cells sorted from PBMCs. This CDR3 reads CASSFGQATYEQYF. Written as DNA, the CDR3 is TGCGCCAGCAGCTTTGGACAGGCCACCTACGAGCAGTACTTC. Variable domain in full (rest from reference TRBV5-1 and TRBJ2-7): KAGVTQTPRYLIKTRGQQVTLSCSPISGHRSVSWYQQTPGQGLQFLFEYFSETQRNKGNFPGRFSGRQFSNSRSEMNVSTLELGDSALYLCASSFGQATYEQYFGPGTRLTVT.